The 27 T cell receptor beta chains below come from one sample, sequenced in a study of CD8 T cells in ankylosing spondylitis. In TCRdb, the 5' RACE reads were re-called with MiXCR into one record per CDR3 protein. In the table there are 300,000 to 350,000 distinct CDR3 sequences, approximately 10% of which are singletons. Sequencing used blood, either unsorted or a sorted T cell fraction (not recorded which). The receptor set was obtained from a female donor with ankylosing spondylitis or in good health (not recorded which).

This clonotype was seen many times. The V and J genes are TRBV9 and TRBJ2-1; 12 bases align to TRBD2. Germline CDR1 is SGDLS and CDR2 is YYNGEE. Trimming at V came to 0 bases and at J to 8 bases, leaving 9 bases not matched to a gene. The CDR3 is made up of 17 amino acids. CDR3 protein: CASSVDLAGGVFHEQFF. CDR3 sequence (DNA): TGTGCCAGCAGCGTAGATCTAGCGGGGGGGGTATTCCATGAGCAGTTCTTC.

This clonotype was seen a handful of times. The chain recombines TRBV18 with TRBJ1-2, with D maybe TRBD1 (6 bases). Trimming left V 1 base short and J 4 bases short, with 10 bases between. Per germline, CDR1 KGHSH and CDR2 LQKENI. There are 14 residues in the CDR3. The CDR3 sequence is CASSPQRTAYGYTF. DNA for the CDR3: TGTGCCAGCTCACCACAACGGACAGCCTATGGCTACACCTTC.

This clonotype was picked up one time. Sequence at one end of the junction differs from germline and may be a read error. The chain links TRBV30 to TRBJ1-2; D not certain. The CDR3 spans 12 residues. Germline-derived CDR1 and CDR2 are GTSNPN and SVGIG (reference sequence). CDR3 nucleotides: TGTGCCTGGAGCCGAAGGGTAGATGGCGACACCTTC. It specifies CAWSRRVDGDTF. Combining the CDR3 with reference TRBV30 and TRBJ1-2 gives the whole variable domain SQTIHQWPATLVQPVGSPLSLECTVEGTSNPNLYWYRQAAGRGLQLLFYSVGIGQISSEVPQNLSASRPQDRQFILSSKKLLLSDSGFYLCAWSRRVDGDTFGSGTRLTVV.

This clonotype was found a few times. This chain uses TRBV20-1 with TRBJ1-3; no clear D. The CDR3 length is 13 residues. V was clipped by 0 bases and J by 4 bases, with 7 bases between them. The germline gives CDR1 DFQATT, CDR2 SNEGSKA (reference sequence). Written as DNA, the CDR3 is TGCAGTGCTAGAGATGGGCAGGGAAACACCATATATTTT. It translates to CSARDGQGNTIYF.

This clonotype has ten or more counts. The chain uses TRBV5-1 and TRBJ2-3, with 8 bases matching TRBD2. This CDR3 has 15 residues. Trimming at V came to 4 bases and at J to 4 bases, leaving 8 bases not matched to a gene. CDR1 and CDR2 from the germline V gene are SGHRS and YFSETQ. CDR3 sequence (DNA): TGCGCCAGCAGCCTGGAGAGCGGGAGCGCAGATACGCAGTATTTT. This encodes CASSLESGSADTQYF.

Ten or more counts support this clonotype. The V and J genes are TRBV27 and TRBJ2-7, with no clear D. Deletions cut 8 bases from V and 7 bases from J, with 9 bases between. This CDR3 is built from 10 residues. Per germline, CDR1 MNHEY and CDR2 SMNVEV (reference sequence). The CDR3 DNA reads TGTGCCAGCCCACTGGGGGAGCAGTACTTC. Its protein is CASPLGEQYF.

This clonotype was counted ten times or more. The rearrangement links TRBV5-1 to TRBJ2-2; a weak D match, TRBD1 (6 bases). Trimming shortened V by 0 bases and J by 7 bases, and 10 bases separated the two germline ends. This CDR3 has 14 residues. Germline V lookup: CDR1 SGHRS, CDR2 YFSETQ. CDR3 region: CASSLEDSVGELFF. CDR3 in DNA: TGCGCCAGCAGCTTGGAGGACAGTGTCGGGGAGCTGTTTTTT.

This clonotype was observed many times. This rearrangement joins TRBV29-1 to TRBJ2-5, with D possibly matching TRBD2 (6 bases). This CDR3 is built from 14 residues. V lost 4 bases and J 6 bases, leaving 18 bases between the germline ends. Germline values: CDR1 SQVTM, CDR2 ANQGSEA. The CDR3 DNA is TGCAGCGTTGTGACCGGGAGTGGCACGAAGACCCAGTACTTC. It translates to CSVVTGSGTKTQYF.

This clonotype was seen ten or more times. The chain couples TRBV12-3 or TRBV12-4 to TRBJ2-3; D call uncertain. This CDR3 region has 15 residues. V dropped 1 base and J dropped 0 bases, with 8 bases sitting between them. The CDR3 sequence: CASSLGGFSTDTQYF. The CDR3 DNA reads TGTGCCAGCAGTTTAGGGGGTTTCAGCACAGATACGCAGTATTTT.

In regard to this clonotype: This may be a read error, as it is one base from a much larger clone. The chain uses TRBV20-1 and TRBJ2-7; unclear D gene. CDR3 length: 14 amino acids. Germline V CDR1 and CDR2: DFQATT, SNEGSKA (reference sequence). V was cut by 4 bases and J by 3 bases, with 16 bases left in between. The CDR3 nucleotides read TGCAGTGCTACTTGGCCAGGCGCAGTCTACGAGCAGTACTTC. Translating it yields CSATWPGAVYEQYF.

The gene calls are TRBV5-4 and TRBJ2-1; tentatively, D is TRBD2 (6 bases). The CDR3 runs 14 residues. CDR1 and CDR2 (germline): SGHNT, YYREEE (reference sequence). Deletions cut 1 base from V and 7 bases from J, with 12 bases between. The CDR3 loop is CASSLHPGENEQFF. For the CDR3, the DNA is TGTGCCAGCAGCTTGCACCCGGGGGAGAATGAGCAGTTCTTC.

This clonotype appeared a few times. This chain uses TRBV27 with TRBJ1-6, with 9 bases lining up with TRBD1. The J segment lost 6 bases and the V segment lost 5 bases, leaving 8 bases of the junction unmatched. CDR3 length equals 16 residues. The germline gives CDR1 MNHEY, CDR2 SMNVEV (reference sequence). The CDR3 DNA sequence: TGTGCCAGCAGTGCGACCCCGGGACAGGGTAATTCACCCCTCCACTTT. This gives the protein CASSATPGQGNSPLHF.

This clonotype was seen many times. The DNA of the CDR3 is TGTGCCACCAGCAGAGATTTGATACGTGATGGGGAGCTGTTTTTT. Its protein product is CATSRDLIRDGELFF. This chain links TRBV15 with TRBJ2-2; no firm D call. The CDR3 is 15 residues long. The germline V and J ends were trimmed by 0 bases and 8 bases, with 13 bases remaining between them. Per germline, CDR1 LNHNV and CDR2 YYDKDF (reference sequence).

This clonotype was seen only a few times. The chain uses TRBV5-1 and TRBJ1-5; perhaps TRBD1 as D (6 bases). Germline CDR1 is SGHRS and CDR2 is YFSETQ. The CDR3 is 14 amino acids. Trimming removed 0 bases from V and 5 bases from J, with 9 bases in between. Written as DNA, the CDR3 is TGCGCCAGCAGCTTGGACGGGGGCCATCAGCCCCAGCATTTT. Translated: CASSLDGGHQPQHF.

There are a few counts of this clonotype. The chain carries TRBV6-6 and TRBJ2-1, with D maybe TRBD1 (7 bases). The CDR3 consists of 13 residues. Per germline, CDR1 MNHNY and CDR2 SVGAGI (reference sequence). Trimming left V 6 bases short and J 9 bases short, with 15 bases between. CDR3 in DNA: TGTGCCAGCAGGACAACAGGGGAGGCTGAGCAGTTCTTC. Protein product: CASRTTGEAEQFF.

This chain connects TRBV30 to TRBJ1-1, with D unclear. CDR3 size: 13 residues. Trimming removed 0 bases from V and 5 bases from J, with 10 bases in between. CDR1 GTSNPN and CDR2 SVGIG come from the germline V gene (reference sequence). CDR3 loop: CAWSVLPGTEAFF. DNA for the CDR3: TGTGCCTGGAGTGTACTTCCGGGGACTGAAGCTTTCTTT.

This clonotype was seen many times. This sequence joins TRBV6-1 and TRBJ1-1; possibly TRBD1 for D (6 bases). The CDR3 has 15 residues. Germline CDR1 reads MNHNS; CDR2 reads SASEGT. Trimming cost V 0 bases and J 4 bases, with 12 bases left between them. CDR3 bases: TGTGCCAGCAGTGAAGCGCAGGGGTTGTTCACTGAAGCTTTCTTT. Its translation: CASSEAQGLFTEAFF.

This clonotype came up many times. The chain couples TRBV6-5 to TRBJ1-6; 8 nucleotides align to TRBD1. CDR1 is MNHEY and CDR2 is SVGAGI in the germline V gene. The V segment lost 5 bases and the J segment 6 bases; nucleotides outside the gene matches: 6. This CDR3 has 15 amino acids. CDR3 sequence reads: CASSVLDRGNSPLHF. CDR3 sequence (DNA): TGTGCCAGCAGTGTACTAGACAGGGGTAATTCACCCCTCCACTTT.

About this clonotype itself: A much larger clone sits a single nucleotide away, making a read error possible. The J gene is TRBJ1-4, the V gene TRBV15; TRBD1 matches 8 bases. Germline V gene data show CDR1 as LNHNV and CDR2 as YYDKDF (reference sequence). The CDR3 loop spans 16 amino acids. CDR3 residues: CATGRGRQGTNEKLFF. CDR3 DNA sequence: TGTGCCACCGGCAGAGGTAGACAGGGGACTAATGAAAAACTGTTTTTT.

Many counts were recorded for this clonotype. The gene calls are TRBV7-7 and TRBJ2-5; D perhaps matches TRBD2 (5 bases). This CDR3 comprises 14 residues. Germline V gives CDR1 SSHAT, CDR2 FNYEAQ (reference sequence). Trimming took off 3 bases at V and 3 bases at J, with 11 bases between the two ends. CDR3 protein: CASSFGPAEETQYF. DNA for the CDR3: TGTGCCAGCAGCTTTGGTCCAGCGGAAGAGACCCAGTACTTC.

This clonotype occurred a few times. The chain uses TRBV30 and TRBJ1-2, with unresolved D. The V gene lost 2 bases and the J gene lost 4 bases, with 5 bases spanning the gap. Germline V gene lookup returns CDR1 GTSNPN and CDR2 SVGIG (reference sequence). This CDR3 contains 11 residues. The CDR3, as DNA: TGTGCCTGGAGTTTCATCTATGGCTACACCTTC. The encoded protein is CAWSFIYGYTF.

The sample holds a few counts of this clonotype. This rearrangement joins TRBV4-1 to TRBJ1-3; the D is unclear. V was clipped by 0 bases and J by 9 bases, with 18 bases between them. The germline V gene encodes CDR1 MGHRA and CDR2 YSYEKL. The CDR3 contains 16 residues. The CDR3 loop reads CASSQDRQGMGVTIYF. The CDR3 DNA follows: TGCGCCAGCAGCCAAGATCGCCAAGGGATGGGTGTCACCATATATTTT.

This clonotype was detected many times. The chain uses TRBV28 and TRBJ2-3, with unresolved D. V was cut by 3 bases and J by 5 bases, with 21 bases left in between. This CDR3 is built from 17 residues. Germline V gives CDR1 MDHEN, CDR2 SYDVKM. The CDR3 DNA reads TGTGCCAGCAGTTTCCCTCACGGTGGGTTCGGATTAGATACGCAGTATTTT. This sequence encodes CASSFPHGGFGLDTQYF.

CDR3 DNA sequence: TGCGCCAGCAGCTTGGAAACGGGGGCTCAGAACACTGAAGCTTTCTTT. Protein: CASSLETGAQNTEAFF. V is TRBV5-1 and J is TRBJ1-1; TRBD1 might be the D (6 bases). V lost 0 bases and J lost 1, with 13 bases in between. The CDR3 spans 16 residues. Germline CDR1 reads SGHRS; CDR2 reads YFSETQ.

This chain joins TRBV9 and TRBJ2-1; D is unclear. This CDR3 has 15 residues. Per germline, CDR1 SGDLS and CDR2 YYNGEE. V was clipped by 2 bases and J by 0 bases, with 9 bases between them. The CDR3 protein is CASSVEGVSYNEQFF. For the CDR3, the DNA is TGTGCCAGCAGCGTCGAAGGTGTCTCCTACAATGAGCAGTTCTTC.

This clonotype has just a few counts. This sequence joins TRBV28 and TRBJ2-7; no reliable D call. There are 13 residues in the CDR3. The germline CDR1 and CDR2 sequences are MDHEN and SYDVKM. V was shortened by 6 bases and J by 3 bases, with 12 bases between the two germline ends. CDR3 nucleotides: TGTGCCAGCAGGAACGCAAAAAACTACGAGCAGTACTTC. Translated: CASRNAKNYEQYF.

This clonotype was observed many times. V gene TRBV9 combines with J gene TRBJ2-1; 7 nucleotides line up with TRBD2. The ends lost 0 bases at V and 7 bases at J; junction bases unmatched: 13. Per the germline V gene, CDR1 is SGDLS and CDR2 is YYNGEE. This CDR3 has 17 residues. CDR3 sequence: CASSVATSRGWENEQFF. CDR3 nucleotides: TGTGCCAGCAGCGTAGCTACATCGCGGGGGTGGGAAAATGAGCAGTTCTTC.